This T cell receptor beta chain was obtained from a study of identical twins. TCRdb reprocessed the 5' RACE reads via MiXCR and lists one record per CDR3 protein. The sample contains about 1.7 million distinct CDR3 sequences, around 33% of which appear only once. Study-level results: The analysis was cross-sectional rather than longitudinal within donors. It was out-of-frame TCR alpha sharing in monozygotic twins that models underestimated.

This clonotype came up a few times. The antigen is unknown. This clonotype was obtained from a newborn girl in good health. The specimen sequenced was cord blood.

CDR3 protein: CASSLAAVQYF. For the CDR3, the DNA is TGTGCCAGCAGCTTAGCGGCGGTGCAGTACTTC. V and J are TRBV7-8 and TRBJ2-7; no reliable D call. The CDR3 has 11 residues. Germline values: CDR1 SGHVS, CDR2 FQNEAQ. V was clipped by 0 bases and J by 9 bases, with 6 bases between them.